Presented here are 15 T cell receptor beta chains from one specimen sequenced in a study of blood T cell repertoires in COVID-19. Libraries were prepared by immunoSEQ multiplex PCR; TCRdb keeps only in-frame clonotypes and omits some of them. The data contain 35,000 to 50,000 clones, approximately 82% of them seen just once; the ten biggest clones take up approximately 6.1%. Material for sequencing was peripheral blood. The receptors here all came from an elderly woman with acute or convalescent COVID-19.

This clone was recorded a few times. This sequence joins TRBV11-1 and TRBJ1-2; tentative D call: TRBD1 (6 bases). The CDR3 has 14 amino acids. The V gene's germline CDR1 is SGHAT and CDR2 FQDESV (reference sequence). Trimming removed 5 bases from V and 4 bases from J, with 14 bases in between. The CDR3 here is CASSNTGKGYGYTF. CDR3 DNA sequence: TGTGCCAGCAGCAACACAGGGAAGGGCTATGGCTACACCTTC.

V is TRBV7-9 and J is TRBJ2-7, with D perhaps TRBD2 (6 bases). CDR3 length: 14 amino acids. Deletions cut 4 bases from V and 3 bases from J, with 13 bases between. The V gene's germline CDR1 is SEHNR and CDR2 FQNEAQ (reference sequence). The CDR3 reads CASSSEPGSYEQYF. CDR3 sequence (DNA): TGTGCCAGCAGCTCTGAGCCCGGGAGCTACGAGCAGTACTTC.

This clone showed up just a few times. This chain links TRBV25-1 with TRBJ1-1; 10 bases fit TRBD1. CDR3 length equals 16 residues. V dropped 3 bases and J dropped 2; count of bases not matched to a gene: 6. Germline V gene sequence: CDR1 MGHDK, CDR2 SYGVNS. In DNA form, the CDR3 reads TGTGCCAGCAGTGAGAGAGGGGACAGGGGTAACACTGAAGCTTTCTTT. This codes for CASSERGDRGNTEAFF.

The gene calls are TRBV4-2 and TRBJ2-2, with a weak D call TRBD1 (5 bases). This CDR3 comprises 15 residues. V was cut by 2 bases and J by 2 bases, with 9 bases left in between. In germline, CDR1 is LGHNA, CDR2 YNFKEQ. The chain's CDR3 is CASSQPDRNTGELFF. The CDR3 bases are TGTGCCAGCAGCCAACCAGACAGAAACACCGGGGAGCTGTTTTTT.

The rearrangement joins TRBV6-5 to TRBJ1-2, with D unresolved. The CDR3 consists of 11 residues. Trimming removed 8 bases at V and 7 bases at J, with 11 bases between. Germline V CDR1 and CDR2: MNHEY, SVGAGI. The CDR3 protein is CASGWAGGYTF. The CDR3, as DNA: TGTGCCAGCGGTTGGGCGGGTGGCTACACCTTC.

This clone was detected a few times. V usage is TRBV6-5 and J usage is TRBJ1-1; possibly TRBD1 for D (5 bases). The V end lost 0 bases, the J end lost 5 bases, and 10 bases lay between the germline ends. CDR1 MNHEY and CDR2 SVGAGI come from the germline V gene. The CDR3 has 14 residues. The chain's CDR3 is CASSYSFGGTEAFF. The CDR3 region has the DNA TGTGCCAGCAGTTACTCCTTTGGGGGGACTGAAGCTTTCTTT.

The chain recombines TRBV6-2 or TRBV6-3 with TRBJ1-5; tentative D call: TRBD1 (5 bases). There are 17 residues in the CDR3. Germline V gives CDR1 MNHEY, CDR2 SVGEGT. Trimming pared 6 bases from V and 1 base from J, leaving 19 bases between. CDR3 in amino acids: CASSAVKGGASNQPQHF. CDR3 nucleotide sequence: TGTGCCAGCAGCGCCGTGAAGGGAGGGGCGAGCAATCAGCCCCAGCATTTT.

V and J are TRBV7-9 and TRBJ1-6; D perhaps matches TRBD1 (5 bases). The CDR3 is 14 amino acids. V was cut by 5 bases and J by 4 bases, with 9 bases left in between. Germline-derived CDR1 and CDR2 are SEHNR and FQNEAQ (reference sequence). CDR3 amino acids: CASSLDSYNSPLHF. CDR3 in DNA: TGTGCCAGCAGCCTAGACAGTTATAATTCACCCCTCCACTTT.

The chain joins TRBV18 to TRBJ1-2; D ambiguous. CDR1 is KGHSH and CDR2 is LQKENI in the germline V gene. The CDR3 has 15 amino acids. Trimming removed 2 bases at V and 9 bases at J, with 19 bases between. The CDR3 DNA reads TGTGCCAGCTCACCAGGTCATAAGGAAGCGGGAAGCTACACCTTC. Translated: CASSPGHKEAGSYTF.

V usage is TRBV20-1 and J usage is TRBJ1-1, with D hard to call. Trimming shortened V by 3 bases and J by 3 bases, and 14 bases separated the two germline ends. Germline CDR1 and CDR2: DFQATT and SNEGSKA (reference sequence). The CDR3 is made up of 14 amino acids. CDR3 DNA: TGCAGTGCTAGTATATGGGGAGTACACACTGAAGCTTTCTTT. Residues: CSASIWGVHTEAFF.

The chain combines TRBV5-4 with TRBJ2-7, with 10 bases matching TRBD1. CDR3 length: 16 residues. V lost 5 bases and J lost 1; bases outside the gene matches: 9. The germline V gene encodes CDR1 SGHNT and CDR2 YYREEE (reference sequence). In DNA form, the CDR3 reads TGTGCCAGCAGTTTAGAAGCGGGACAGGGGTCCTACGAGCAGTACTTC. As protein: CASSLEAGQGSYEQYF.

The CDR3 nucleotides read TGTGCCAGCAGTGGGACTAGCGGGGGGGCAGCGGGCACAGATACGCAGTATTTT. Protein: CASSGTSGGAAGTDTQYF. This chain uses TRBV6-1 with TRBJ2-3, with 15 bases identical to TRBD2. This CDR3 has 18 residues. Per the germline V gene, CDR1 is MNHNS and CDR2 is SASEGT. V shed 4 bases, J shed 1 base, and the junction held 6 bases outside the gene matches.

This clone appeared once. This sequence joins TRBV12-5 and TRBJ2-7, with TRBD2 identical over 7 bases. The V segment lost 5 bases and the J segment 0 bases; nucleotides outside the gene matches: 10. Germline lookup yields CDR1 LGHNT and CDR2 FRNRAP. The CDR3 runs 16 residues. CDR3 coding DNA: TGTGCTAGTGGTCCCGGGGTTGGGAGGGCCTCCTACGAGCAGTACTTC. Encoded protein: CASGPGVGRASYEQYF.

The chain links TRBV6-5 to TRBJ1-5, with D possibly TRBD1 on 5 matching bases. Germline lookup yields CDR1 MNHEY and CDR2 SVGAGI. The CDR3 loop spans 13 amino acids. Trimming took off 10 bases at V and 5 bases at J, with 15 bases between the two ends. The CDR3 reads CATYGQGYQPQHF. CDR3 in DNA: TGTGCCACCTATGGGCAGGGCTATCAGCCCCAGCATTTT.

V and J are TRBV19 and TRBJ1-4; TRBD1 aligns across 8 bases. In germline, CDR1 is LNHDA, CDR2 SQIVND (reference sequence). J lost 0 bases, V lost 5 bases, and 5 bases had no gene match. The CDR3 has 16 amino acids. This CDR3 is CASSSRQGSTNEKLFF. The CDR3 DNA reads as TGTGCCAGTAGTTCCCGACAGGGGTCAACTAATGAAAAACTGTTTTTT.